Presented here are 10 T cell receptor beta chains from one specimen sequenced in a study of CD8+ T cells in alopecia areata. Extraction and reverse transcription of RNA yielded cDNA as the sequencing template. This table comes from immunoSEQ multiplex PCR, and its TCRdb copy is limited to in-frame clones, with some not included. The data hold over 200,000 clones, with approximately 61% observed a single time. The sample consisted of CD4+ T cells sorted from blood, taken at week 0. These receptors all stem from a human donor with alopecia areata.

This clone was picked up many times. The chain has TRBV30 and TRBJ2-3; D is undetermined. The CDR3 runs 14 residues. V shed 3 bases and J shed 1 base, with 11 bases lying between them. The germline V gene has CDR1 GTSNPN and CDR2 SVGIG (reference sequence). CDR3 residues: CAWRMGRGTDTQYF. In nucleotides, the CDR3 is TGTGCCTGGAGAATGGGAAGAGGCACAGATACGCAGTATTTT. The entire variable domain, with the rest obtained from reference TRBV30 and TRBJ2-3, is as follows: SQTIHQWPATLVQPVGSPLSLECTVEGTSNPNLYWYRQAAGRGLQLLFYSVGIGQISSEVPQNLSASRPQDRQFILSSKKLLLSDSGFYLCAWRMGRGTDTQYFGPGTRLTVL.

This clone was seen more than once but under ten times. The rearrangement joins TRBV4-1 to TRBJ1-1; possible D gene TRBD1, 5 bases. This CDR3 region has 17 residues. V lost 0 bases and J lost 6, with 20 bases in between. Germline V gene sequence: CDR1 MGHRA, CDR2 YSYEKL. CDR3 nucleotide sequence: TGCGCCAGCAGCCAAGATCGTATGAGACAGAGGCGGGCTGAAGCTTTCTTT. The encoded protein is CASSQDRMRQRRAEAFF.

Worth noting for this clone: Its ends do not fully match the called genes, so a read error is possible. The chain links TRBV29-1 to TRBJ2-1, with 9 bases fitting TRBD2. The CDR3 consists of 14 residues. CDR1 is SQVTM, CDR2 ANQGSEA, per germline. The CDR3 protein is CSVDLAGSNNERFF. The CDR3 coding sequence is TGCAGCGTTGATCTAGCGGGGTCCAACAATGAGCGGTTCTTC.

The V call is TRBV29-1, the J call TRBJ2-1; TRBD1 is a possible D gene (6 bases). Germline assignment: CDR1 SQVTM and CDR2 ANQGSEA. The CDR3 totals 14 residues. The ends were cut back, 6 bases at V and 4 bases at J, with 16 bases in the middle. The CDR3: CSVQARTEYNEQFF. The CDR3 DNA sequence: TGCAGCGTCCAAGCCCGGACAGAATACAATGAGCAGTTCTTC.

This clone has only a few counts. The chain uses TRBV5-6 and TRBJ2-1; the D is unclear. The length of the CDR3 is 13 residues. Germline V gives CDR1 SGHDT, CDR2 YYEEEE. Trimming took off 6 bases at V and 4 bases at J, with 11 bases between the two ends. The CDR3 protein is CASTKATYNEQFF. CDR3 DNA sequence: TGTGCCAGCACCAAGGCGACTTACAATGAGCAGTTCTTC.

J is TRBJ1-2 and V is TRBV6-6, with 7 bases lining up with TRBD1. V lost 5 bases and J lost 7; bases outside the gene matches: 7. CDR1 is MNHNY and CDR2 is SVGAGI in the germline V gene (reference sequence). The CDR3 runs to 13 residues. CDR3 sequence: CASSGDSRGGYTF. In nucleotides, the CDR3 is TGTGCCAGCAGTGGGGACAGCCGGGGTGGCTACACCTTC.

This clone appeared a few times. This rearrangement joins TRBV5-1 to TRBJ2-2; D tentatively fits TRBD1 or TRBD2 (5 bases each). The CDR3 loop spans 14 amino acids. Trimming took 6 bases from V and 2 from J, leaving 11 bases between them. The germline CDR1 and CDR2 sequences are SGHRS and YFSETQ. Here the CDR3 reads CASKIRDNTGELFF. The CDR3 DNA reads as TGCGCCAGCAAGATCCGGGACAACACCGGGGAGCTGTTTTTT.

The J gene is TRBJ2-3, the V gene TRBV7-9; D gene ambiguous. From germline, CDR1 is SEHNR and CDR2 FQNEAQ (reference sequence). The V and J ends lost 1 base and 8 bases respectively, with 7 bases between them. The CDR3 spans 12 residues. This CDR3 is CASSLDGITQYF. Here the CDR3 DNA reads TGTGCCAGCAGCTTAGATGGTATTACGCAGTATTTT.

This chain links TRBV7-2 with TRBJ2-7; D unclear. The V end lost 1 base, the J end lost 1 base, and 11 bases lay between the germline ends. Per germline, CDR1 SGHTA and CDR2 FQGNSA. The length of the CDR3 is 15 residues. DNA for the CDR3: TGTGCCAGCAGCTTAGTTGGGGTGGGGTCCTACGAGCAGTACTTC. Its protein is CASSLVGVGSYEQYF.

The chain uses TRBV9 and TRBJ2-3; 11 nucleotides agree with TRBD2. The germline V gene encodes CDR1 SGDLS and CDR2 YYNGEE. The length of the CDR3 is 17 residues. V gave up 4 bases and J gave up 6 bases; unmatched junction bases: 13. CDR3 residues: CASSPRLAGPTADTQYF. CDR3 bases: TGTGCCAGCAGCCCTCGACTAGCGGGACCCACCGCGGATACGCAGTATTTT.